This TCR beta chain was identified in a study of post-analysis software for immune sequencing data (dated by TCRdb to about 2015). General notes on the study: The recorded disease courses included relapsing-remitting, secondary progressive and progressive-relapsing multiple sclerosis, and some patients had no subtype annotation. The multiple sclerosis patient repertoires were compared with under 13 previously published healthy control repertoires from donors aged about 6 to 26 years. A subset of samples was prepared in parallel using single-end sample barcoding, then pooled and co-amplified after Illumina adapter ligation. Here is what the overall study found, with its caveats: The multiple sclerosis patient group was slightly younger than the control group. Strong co-clustering of samples prepared in the same batch was shown by direct clustering with F measure, prompting a batch-effect correction. Significantly lower normalized Chao1 diversity was found in multiple sclerosis patients than in controls, suggesting substantial peripheral T-cell clonal expansion.

Points on this clonotype: This receptor's antigen is unknown. An end of the junction does not agree with germline; a read error may underlie this.

The library came from PCR. The run used an Illumina HiSeq 2500. Unique molecular identifiers were incorporated into TCR beta cDNA libraries to reduce PCR and sequencing biases. Roughly 0.5 million cDNA molecules were obtained per 1 to 10 million input T cells, so each molecule approximated one T cell. The same protocol used for the earlier healthy control dataset was applied to prepare and sequence the patient libraries. Samples belonging to the same batch were prepared together, multiplexed and sequenced on a shared HiSeq lane. Under the source paper's analysis protocol: MIGEC handled the raw barcoded reads, throwing out single-read molecular identifier groups before consensus assembly and CDR3 extraction. VDJtools was used for post-analysis of the clonotype tables, with diversity normalized by down-sampling every dataset to the smallest sample size. In repertoire overlap clustering, CDR3 amino acid sequences, but not nucleotide sequences, were matched to correct batch-related cross-sample contamination. The raw public reads went through TCRdb reprocessing: fastp at Q25, MiXCR clone calling, in-frame beta chains kept. Records with the same CDR3 protein are collapsed into one entry carrying the most frequent genes and DNA. TCRdb's processing, not the authors', yielded these V and J calls. The table for this sample lists hundreds of thousands of distinct CDR3 sequences; around 27% of them were counted only once. The ten largest account for under 0.7% of the sample.

TCR beta repertoires were profiled from peripheral blood of about a dozen young patients with multiple sclerosis to demonstrate the VDJtools post-analysis software. The patients with multiple sclerosis were children and adolescents between roughly 6 and 15 years of age. This clonotype was obtained from a girl aged 5 to 17 with multiple sclerosis. Sequencing used blood.

The CDR3 amino acid sequence is: CANSYSGWGSYNEQFF. The DNA sequence is TGTGCCAACAGTTACTCGGGGTGGGGCTCCTACAATGAGCAGTTCTTC. The sequence joins TRBV6-5 to TRBJ2-1; TRBD2 could be the D gene, as 5 bases match. From cysteine to phenylalanine, the CDR3 is 16 amino acids long. CDR3 DNA is the only sequence kept; it has 48 bases, read in frame from the first base. The CDR1 and CDR2 encoded by the germline V gene are MNHEY and SVGAGI.